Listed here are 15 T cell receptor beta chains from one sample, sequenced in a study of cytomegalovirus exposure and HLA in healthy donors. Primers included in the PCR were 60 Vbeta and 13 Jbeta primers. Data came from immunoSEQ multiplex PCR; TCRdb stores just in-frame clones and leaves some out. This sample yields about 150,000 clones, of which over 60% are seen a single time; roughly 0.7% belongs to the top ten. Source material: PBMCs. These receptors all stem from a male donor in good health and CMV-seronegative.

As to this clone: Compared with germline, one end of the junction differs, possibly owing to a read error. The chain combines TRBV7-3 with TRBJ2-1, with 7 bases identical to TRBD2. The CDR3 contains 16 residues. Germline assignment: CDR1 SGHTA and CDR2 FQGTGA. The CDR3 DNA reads TGTGCCAGCAGCTTAACGAGCGGGACCCCCTACAATGAGCACTTCTTC. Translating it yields CASSLTSGTPYNEHFF.

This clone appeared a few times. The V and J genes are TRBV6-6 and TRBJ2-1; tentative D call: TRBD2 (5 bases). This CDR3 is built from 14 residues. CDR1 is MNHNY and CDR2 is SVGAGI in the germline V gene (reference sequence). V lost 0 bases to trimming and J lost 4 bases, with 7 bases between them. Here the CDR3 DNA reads TGTGCCAGCAGTTACTCGAGGGTATACAATGAGCAGTTCTTC. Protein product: CASSYSRVYNEQFF.

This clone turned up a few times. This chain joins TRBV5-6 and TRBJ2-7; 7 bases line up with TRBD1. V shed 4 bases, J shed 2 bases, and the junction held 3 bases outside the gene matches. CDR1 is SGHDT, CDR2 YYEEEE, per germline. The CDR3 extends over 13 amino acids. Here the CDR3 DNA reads TGTGCCAGCAGCAAAACAGGGGCCTACGAGCAGTACTTC. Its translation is CASSKTGAYEQYF.

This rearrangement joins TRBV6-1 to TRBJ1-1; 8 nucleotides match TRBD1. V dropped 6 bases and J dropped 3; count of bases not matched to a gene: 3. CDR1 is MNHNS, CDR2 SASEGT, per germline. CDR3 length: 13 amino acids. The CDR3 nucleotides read TGTGCCAGCAGGCGGACAGGGTACACTGAAGCTTTCTTT. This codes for CASRRTGYTEAFF.

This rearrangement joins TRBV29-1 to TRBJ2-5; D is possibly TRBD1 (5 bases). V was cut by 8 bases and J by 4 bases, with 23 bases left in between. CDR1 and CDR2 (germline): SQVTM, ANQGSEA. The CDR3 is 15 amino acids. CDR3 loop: CSTPVGLKMGETQYF. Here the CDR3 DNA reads TGCAGCACCCCGGTGGGGCTAAAAATGGGAGAGACCCAGTACTTC. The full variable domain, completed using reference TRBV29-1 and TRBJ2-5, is SAVISQKPSRDICQRGTSLTIQCQVDSQVTMMFWYRQQPGQSLTLIATANQGSEATYESGFVIDKFPISRPNLTFSTLTVSNMSPEDSSIYLCSTPVGLKMGETQYFGPGTRLLVL.

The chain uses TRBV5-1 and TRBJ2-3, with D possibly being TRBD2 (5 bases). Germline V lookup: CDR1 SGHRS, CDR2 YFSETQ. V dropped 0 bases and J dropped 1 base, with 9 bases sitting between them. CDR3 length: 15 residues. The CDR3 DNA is TGCGCCAGCAGCTTGGAGGGTAGCGGCACAGATACGCAGTATTTT. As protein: CASSLEGSGTDTQYF.

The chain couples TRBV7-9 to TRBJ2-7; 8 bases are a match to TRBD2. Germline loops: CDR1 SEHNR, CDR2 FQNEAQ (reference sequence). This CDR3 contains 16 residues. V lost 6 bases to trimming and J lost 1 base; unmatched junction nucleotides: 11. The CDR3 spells CASSSIRLASSYEQYF. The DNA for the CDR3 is TGTGCCAGCAGTTCCATTCGACTAGCGAGTTCCTACGAGCAGTACTTC.

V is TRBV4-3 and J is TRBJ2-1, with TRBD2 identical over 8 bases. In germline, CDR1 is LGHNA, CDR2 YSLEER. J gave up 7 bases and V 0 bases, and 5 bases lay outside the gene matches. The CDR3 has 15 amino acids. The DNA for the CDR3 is TGCGCCAGCAGCCAAGATCGGAGCGGGAGAAATGAGCAGTTCTTC. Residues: CASSQDRSGRNEQFF.

CDR3 protein: CASSQADRDFAYGYTF. CDR3 nucleotide sequence: TGCGCCAGCAGCCAAGCGGACAGGGACTTTGCCTATGGCTACACCTTC. The chain has TRBV4-1 and TRBJ1-2; 8 bases map to TRBD1. The germline V gene has CDR1 MGHRA and CDR2 YSYEKL. Trimming removed 1 base from V and 4 bases from J; junction bases left unmatched: 8. The CDR3 has 16 residues.

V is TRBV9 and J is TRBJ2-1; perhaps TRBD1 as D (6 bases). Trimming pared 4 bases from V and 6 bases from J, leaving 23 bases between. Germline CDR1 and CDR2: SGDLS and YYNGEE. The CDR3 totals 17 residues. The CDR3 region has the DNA TGTGCCAGCAGCCCGAGGACAGTCGTCGATCGTATCAATGAGCAGTTCTTC. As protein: CASSPRTVVDRINEQFF.

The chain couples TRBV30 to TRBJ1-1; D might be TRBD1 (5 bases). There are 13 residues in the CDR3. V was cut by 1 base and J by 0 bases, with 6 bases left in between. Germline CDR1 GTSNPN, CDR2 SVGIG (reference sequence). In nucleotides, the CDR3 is TGTGCCTGGAGTGCAGGGCTGAACACTGAAGCTTTCTTT. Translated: CAWSAGLNTEAFF.

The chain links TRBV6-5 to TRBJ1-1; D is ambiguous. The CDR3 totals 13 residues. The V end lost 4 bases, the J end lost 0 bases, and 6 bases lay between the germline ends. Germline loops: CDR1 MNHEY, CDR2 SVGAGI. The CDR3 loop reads CASSWQMNTEAFF. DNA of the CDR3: TGTGCCAGCAGTTGGCAGATGAACACTGAAGCTTTCTTT.

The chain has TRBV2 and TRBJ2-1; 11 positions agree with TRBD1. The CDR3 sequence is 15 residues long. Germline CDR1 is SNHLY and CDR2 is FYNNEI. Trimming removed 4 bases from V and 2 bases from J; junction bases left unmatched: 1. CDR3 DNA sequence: TGTGCCAGCAGTGTGGGACAGGGGGCCTACAATGAGCAGTTCTTC. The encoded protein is CASSVGQGAYNEQFF.

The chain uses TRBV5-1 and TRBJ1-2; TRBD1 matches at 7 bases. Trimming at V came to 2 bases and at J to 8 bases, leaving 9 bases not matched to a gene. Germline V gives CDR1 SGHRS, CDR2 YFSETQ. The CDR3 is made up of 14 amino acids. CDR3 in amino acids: CASSFGQETWGYTF. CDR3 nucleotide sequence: TGCGCCAGCAGCTTTGGACAGGAAACTTGGGGCTACACCTTC. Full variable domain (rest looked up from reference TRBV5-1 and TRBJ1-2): KAGVTQTPRYLIKTRGQQVTLSCSPISGHRSVSWYQQTPGQGLQFLFEYFSETQRNKGNFPGRFSGRQFSNSRSEMNVSTLELGDSALYLCASSFGQETWGYTFGSGTRLTVV.

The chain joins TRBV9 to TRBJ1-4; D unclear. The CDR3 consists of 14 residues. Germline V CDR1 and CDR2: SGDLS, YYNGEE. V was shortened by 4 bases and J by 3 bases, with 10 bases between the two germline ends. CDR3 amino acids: CASSNAGANEKLFF. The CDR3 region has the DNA TGTGCCAGCAGCAACGCGGGAGCTAATGAAAAACTGTTTTTT.